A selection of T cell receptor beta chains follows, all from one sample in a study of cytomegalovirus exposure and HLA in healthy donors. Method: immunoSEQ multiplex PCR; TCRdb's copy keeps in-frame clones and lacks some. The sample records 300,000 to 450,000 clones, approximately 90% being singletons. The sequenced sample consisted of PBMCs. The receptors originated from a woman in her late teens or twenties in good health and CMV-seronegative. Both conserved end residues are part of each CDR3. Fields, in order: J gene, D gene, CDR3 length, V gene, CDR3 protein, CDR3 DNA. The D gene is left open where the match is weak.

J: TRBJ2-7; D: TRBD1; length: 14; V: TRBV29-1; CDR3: CSVEAGTGSYEQYF; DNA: TGCAGCGTTGAAGCCGGGACAGGGTCATACGAGCAGTACTTC
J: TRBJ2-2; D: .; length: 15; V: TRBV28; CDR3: CASSPQRKNTGELFF; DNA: TGTGCCAGCAGTCCTCAGCGCAAAAACACCGGGGAGCTGTTTTTT
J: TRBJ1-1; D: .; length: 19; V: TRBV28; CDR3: CASSPRGGKPRQVNTEAFF; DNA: TGTGCCAGCAGCCCAAGGGGGGGAAAACCAAGACAGGTGAACACTGAAGCTTTCTTT
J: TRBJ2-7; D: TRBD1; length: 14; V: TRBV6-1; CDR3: CASSEPGGPYEQYF; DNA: TGTGCCAGCAGTGAACCAGGGGGCCCCTACGAGCAGTACTTC
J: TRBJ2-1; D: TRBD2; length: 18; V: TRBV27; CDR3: CASSLLQGLAGGYNEQFF; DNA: TGTGCCAGCAGTCTCTTACAAGGACTAGCGGGAGGTTACAATGAGCAGTTCTTC
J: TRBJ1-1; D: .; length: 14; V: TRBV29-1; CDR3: CSVFDRRLNTEAFF; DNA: TGCAGCGTTTTCGACAGGCGCCTGAACACTGAAGCTTTCTTT
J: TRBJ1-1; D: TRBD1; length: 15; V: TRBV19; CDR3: CASSSGTGPNTEAFF; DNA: TGTGCCAGTAGCTCCGGGACAGGACCGAACACTGAAGCTTTCTTT
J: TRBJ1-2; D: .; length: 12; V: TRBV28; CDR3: CASSPHSYGYTF; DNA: TGTGCCAGCAGTCCTCACAGCTATGGCTACACCTTC
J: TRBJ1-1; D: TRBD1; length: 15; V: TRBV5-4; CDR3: CASSSSGGIYTEAFF; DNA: TGTGCCAGCAGCTCCTCAGGGGGCATATACACTGAAGCTTTCTTT
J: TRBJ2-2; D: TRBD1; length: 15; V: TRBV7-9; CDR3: CASSAWTGNTGELFF; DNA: TGTGCCAGCAGCGCATGGACAGGGAACACCGGGGAGCTGTTTTTT
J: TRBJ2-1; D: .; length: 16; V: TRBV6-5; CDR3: CASSYSVPPSKNEQFF; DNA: TGTGCCAGCAGTTACTCCGTCCCACCTAGTAAAAATGAGCAGTTCTTC